This T cell receptor (beta chain) was sequenced during a study of T cells in Graves' hyperthyroidism and ophthalmopathy. General study findings and limits: Classification by a 13 V-J model distinguished ophthalmopathy from stable hyperthyroidism.

Germline V gene sequence: CDR1 SGHTA, CDR2 FQGNSA. There are 16 residues in the CDR3. Unmatched junction bases numbered 4, after V lost 1 base and J lost 1 base. This clonotype was observed a single time. The antigen remains undetermined. No progression to ophthalmopathy during 18 months of follow-up defined stable disease. Patients aged 18 to 65 with hyperthyroidism were newly diagnosed, with duration under 2 months. The investigators amplified TCR beta CDR3 regions from RNA transcripts. Researchers ran a first-round RT-PCR on the TCR CDR3 using the HTBI primer set. TCRdb reprocessed the multiplex PCR reads via MiXCR and lists one record per CDR3 protein. The sample gives a few hundred thousand distinct CDR3 sequences, under 20% of which show up once; around 3.6% is in the top ten.

The clonotype originates from a woman between 18 and 30 years old with Graves' hyperthyroidism. V is TRBV7-2 and J is TRBJ2-5; 9 nucleotides agree with TRBD2. Sequenced sample: blood. The CDR3 loop reads CASSLVLAGIQETQYF. The CDR3 nucleotides are TGTGCCAGCAGCTTAGTACTAGCGGGTATCCAAGAGACCCAGTACTTC.